Here is one T cell receptor (beta chain) with its context. Antigen unknown. This specimen comes from a study of T-cell memory formation after mild COVID-19. Looking at the study overall: Clusters were largely donor specific. Whole-study results and caveats: The appearance of some responding clones in pre-infection memory suggested that cross-reactive memory joined. Clones that contracted from day 15 to 85 had balanced CD4/CD8; later expanders were CD4+ biased.

MiXCR, applied by TCRdb to the 5' RACE reads, yields one record per CDR3 protein. The table records 540,000 or so distinct CDR3 sequences, approximately 20% of them present only once. The CDR3 sequence is 13 residues long. The germline V and J ends were trimmed by 2 bases and 3 bases, with 6 bases remaining between them. CDR1 is SGHTA, CDR2 FQGTGA, per germline. This receptor was taken from an adult woman who had mild COVID-19 (a few samples of this study predate the infection). Cell type and time point are not known. The chain couples TRBV7-3 to TRBJ2-3; D uncertain. Sequencing was carried out using PBMCs or a T cell subset sorted from them (not recorded which). CDR3: CASSLYRTDTQYF. The CDR3 nucleotides are TGTGCCAGCAGCTTATATAGGACAGATACGCAGTATTTT.